This TCR beta chain was identified during a study of cytomegalovirus exposure and HLA in healthy donors. General study results and limits: The authors later found TCR association rates varying by HLA locus, with DRB1 most and HLA-C fewest. According to a later analysis, donors in an Asian-associated ancestry cluster reportedly had fewer N-insertions than the roughly 720-donor mean. The study assumed roughly uniform donor sequencing depth for presence/absence analyses.

With 0 bases removed from V and 8 bases from J, the gap between germline ends came to 17 bases. Germline-derived CDR1 and CDR2 are SGHKS and YYEKEE (reference sequence). The CDR3 spans 15 residues. The PCR contained 60 Vbeta and 13 Jbeta primers. The data were produced by immunoSEQ multiplex PCR, yet TCRdb's version contains in-frame clones alone and is incomplete. Of 150,000 to 200,000 clones in the sample, roughly 73% were seen once. Turning to this clone: Its antigen is still unknown.

Input material: PBMCs. The chain is built from TRBV5-5 and TRBJ1-2, with D tentatively TRBD1 (5 bases). The TCR comes from a male donor in good health and CMV-seronegative. In DNA, the CDR3 is TGTGCCAGCAGCTTGGAGGGAACGGCAGGGAACGGCTACACCTTC. As protein: CASSLEGTAGNGYTF.